Below, 25 T cell receptor beta chains from the same sample are listed, as sequenced in a study of tumor-infiltrating lymphocytes in localized non-small cell lung cancer. Here immunoSEQ multiplex PCR was the method, and the copy in TCRdb shows in-frame clones only, minus some. The sample has around 13,000 clones, around 68% seen once. The sequenced sample was uninvolved lung tissue not adjacent to the tumor. Receptors were obtained from a human donor with non-small cell lung cancer.

This rearrangement joins TRBV7-6 to TRBJ2-3, with a weak D call TRBD2 (7 bases). This CDR3 region has 17 residues. Germline V gene data show CDR1 as SGHVS and CDR2 as FNYEAQ. Trimming took off 1 base at V and 2 bases at J, with 16 bases between the two ends. The CDR3 loop reads CASSLGRGGDLTDTQYF. CDR3 in DNA: TGTGCCAGCAGCTTAGGTCGAGGGGGGGACCTCACAGATACGCAGTATTTT.

V and J are TRBV19 and TRBJ1-1, with D possibly being TRBD1 (5 bases). The CDR3 covers 17 residues. Per the germline V gene, CDR1 is LNHDA and CDR2 is SQIVND (reference sequence). With 10 bases removed from V and 0 bases from J, the gap between germline ends came to 24 bases. The DNA for the CDR3 is TGTGCCACCAAACCGCCGGGGGGAAACGAAGTGAACACTGAAGCTTTCTTT. Translation gives CATKPPGGNEVNTEAFF. Full variable domain (outside the CDR3, taken from reference TRBV19 and TRBJ1-1): DGGITQSPKYLFRKEGQNVTLSCEQNLNHDAMYWYRQDPGQGLRLIYYSQIVNDFQKGDIAEGYSVSREKKESFPLTVTSAQKNPTAFYLCATKPPGGNEVNTEAFFGQGTRLTVV.

V usage is TRBV5-6 and J usage is TRBJ2-1; 12 positions agree with TRBD2. With 0 bases clipped from V and 4 bases from J, the junction kept 2 bases outside the gene matches. Germline CDR1 reads SGHDT; CDR2 reads YYEEEE. The CDR3 has 16 residues. CDR3 in amino acids: CASSLGLAGEYNEQFF. CDR3 coding DNA: TGTGCCAGCAGCTTGGGACTAGCGGGGGAGTACAATGAGCAGTTCTTC.

The gene calls are TRBV6-5 and TRBJ1-1; the match to TRBD1 covers 9 bases. Unmatched junction bases numbered 7, after V lost 4 bases and J lost 4 bases. This CDR3 is 15 amino acids long. Per germline, CDR1 MNHEY and CDR2 SVGAGI. The CDR3 bases are TGTGCCAGCAGTTGGCGGACAGGGGTCGGCACTGAAGCTTTCTTT. It is translated as CASSWRTGVGTEAFF.

This chain uses TRBV4-3 with TRBJ2-7, with D perhaps matching TRBD2 (6 bases). This CDR3 contains 14 residues. Trimming took off 1 base at V and 7 bases at J, with 14 bases between the two ends. Germline lookup yields CDR1 LGHNA and CDR2 YSLEER. CDR3 loop: CASSQGRESSEQYF. DNA of the CDR3: TGCGCCAGCAGCCAAGGACGGGAGTCCAGTGAGCAGTACTTC.

The genes are TRBV28 and TRBJ2-1; TRBD2 matches 7 bases. Germline V gene lookup returns CDR1 MDHEN and CDR2 SYDVKM. This CDR3 is 16 amino acids long. The J segment lost 4 bases and the V segment lost 7 bases, leaving 13 bases of the junction unmatched. The CDR3, as DNA: TGTGCCAGCACCCTGGCCGTGGTGGGGGGGTACAATGAGCAGTTCTTC. Protein product: CASTLAVVGGYNEQFF. Filled out from reference TRBV28 and TRBJ2-1, the complete variable domain reads DVKVTQSSRYLVKRTGEKVFLECVQDMDHENMFWYRQDPGLGLRLIYFSYDVKMKEKGDIPEGYSVSREKKERFSLILESASTNQTSMYLCASTLAVVGGYNEQFFGPGTRLTVL.

The V gene is TRBV28, the J gene TRBJ1-5; D is unresolved. The V end lost 5 bases, the J end lost 5 bases, and 16 bases lay between the germline ends. The CDR3 is made up of 15 amino acids. Germline V lookup: CDR1 MDHEN, CDR2 SYDVKM. CDR3 DNA sequence: TGTGCCAGCAGTCTTATCTGGACGCCGGATCAGCCCCAGCATTTT. Translation gives CASSLIWTPDQPQHF.

The chain combines TRBV5-5 with TRBJ1-5; D uncertain. The germline V gene has CDR1 SGHKS and CDR2 YYEKEE (reference sequence). CDR3 length equals 13 residues. V lost 3 bases and J lost 4, with 8 bases in between. For the CDR3, the DNA is TGTGCCAGCAGCTATGGTGAAAATCAGCCCCAGCATTTT. Translation: CASSYGENQPQHF. Looking up the rest from reference TRBV5-5 and TRBJ1-5 gives the full variable domain: DAGVTQSPTHLIKTRGQQVTLRCSPISGHKSVSWYQQVLGQGPQFIFQYYEKEERGRGNFPDRFSARQFPNYSSELNVNALLLGDSALYLCASSYGENQPQHFGDGTRLSIL.

This clone is medium-sized (0.01 to 0.1%). The chain has TRBV7-3 and TRBJ2-3, with 10 bases aligning to TRBD2. CDR1 is SGHTA, CDR2 FQGTGA, per germline. The ends lost 4 bases at V and 4 bases at J; junction bases unmatched: 8. The CDR3 consists of 16 residues. The CDR3 spells CASSSQAGGNADTQYF. CDR3 sequence (DNA): TGTGCCAGCAGCTCCCAAGCGGGGGGGAACGCAGATACGCAGTATTTT.

The gene calls are TRBV5-1 and TRBJ1-4; no reliable D call. The CDR3 has 14 amino acids. V shed 4 bases and J shed 8 bases, with 15 bases lying between them. Germline loops: CDR1 SGHRS, CDR2 YFSETQ. CDR3 protein: CASSPLNSGEKLFF. In DNA, the CDR3 is TGCGCCAGCAGCCCCCTCAATTCAGGCGAAAAACTGTTTTTT.

The V call is TRBV28, the J call TRBJ2-5; TRBD2 matches 10 bases. The CDR3 runs to 15 residues. The germline V gene encodes CDR1 MDHEN and CDR2 SYDVKM. Trimming at V came to 9 bases and at J to 4 bases, leaving 11 bases not matched to a gene. The CDR3 region is CASSSLLAGRETQYF. CDR3 nucleotides: TGTGCCAGTTCCTCCTTACTAGCGGGAAGAGAGACCCAGTACTTC.

This clone was detected only once. The rearrangement joins TRBV4-1 to TRBJ2-1, with D hard to call. Germline lookup yields CDR1 MGHRA and CDR2 YSYEKL. This CDR3 is built from 17 residues. V lost 0 bases and J lost 1, with 13 bases in between. CDR3 coding DNA: TGCGCCAGCAGCCAAGACGGCACTCCCTCTTCCTACAATGAGCAGTTCTTC. Residues: CASSQDGTPSSYNEQFF.

The chain links TRBV7-9 to TRBJ2-5; TRBD1 agrees at 9 bases. The CDR3 totals 13 residues. CDR1 is SEHNR and CDR2 is FQNEAQ in the germline V gene (reference sequence). The junction had 4 bases not matched to a gene; V was cut back by 7 bases and J by 4 bases. The CDR3 spells CASIPTGGETQYF. The CDR3 DNA reads as TGTGCCAGCATACCGACAGGGGGAGAGACCCAGTACTTC.

The sample holds a few counts of this clone. The J gene is TRBJ2-7, the V gene TRBV4-1; D possibly corresponds to TRBD1 (5 bases). V was cut by 0 bases and J by 6 bases, with 27 bases left in between. The CDR3 consists of 19 residues. Looked up from germline, CDR1 is MGHRA and CDR2 is YSYEKL. CDR3 sequence reads: CASSQDYGLTGTYGIEQYV. The CDR3 DNA follows: TGCGCCAGCAGCCAAGACTATGGATTAACAGGTACTTATGGGATCGAGCAGTACGTC.

This clone has just a few counts. This chain uses TRBV6-6 with TRBJ1-5; D ambiguous. There are 14 residues in the CDR3. The germline gives CDR1 MNHNY, CDR2 SVGAGI (reference sequence). V lost 2 bases, J lost 4 bases, and 9 bases lay in between. Here the CDR3 reads CASSYQESNQPQHF. The CDR3 bases are TGTGCCAGCAGTTACCAGGAGAGTAATCAGCCCCAGCATTTT.

The chain joins TRBV7-6 to TRBJ2-5, with D perhaps TRBD1 (5 bases). The CDR3 length is 12 residues. Trimming left V 5 bases short and J 5 bases short, with 9 bases between. Germline loops: CDR1 SGHVS, CDR2 FNYEAQ. CDR3 coding DNA: TGTGCCAGCAGCCAGGGCTGGGAGACCCAGTACTTC. Protein product: CASSQGWETQYF.

This chain connects TRBV28 to TRBJ1-1, with TRBD1 as a possible D gene (6 bases). Looked up from germline, CDR1 is MDHEN and CDR2 is SYDVKM. V dropped 5 bases and J dropped 5 bases, with 12 bases sitting between them. The CDR3 has 13 amino acids. The CDR3 loop reads CASSRQAGTEAFF. The CDR3 DNA follows: TGTGCCAGCAGTAGACAGGCGGGGACTGAAGCTTTCTTT.

The chain couples TRBV5-4 to TRBJ2-7, with no clear D. Germline loops: CDR1 SGHNT, CDR2 YYREEE (reference sequence). The CDR3 is 13 residues long. The V gene lost 0 bases and the J gene lost 5 bases, with 9 bases spanning the gap. CDR3 protein: CASSLDSPDEQYF. The DNA of the CDR3 is TGTGCCAGCAGCTTGGATTCCCCGGACGAGCAGTACTTC.

The chain uses TRBV6-5 and TRBJ2-2, with no clear D. In germline, CDR1 is MNHEY, CDR2 SVGAGI. V was trimmed by 5 bases and J by 1 base, leaving 5 bases between them. The CDR3 is made up of 13 amino acids. The CDR3 loop reads CASSQLNTGELFF. The CDR3 DNA is TGTGCCAGCAGTCAGCTGAACACCGGGGAGCTGTTTTTT.

This chain joins TRBV7-9 and TRBJ1-6; 7 bases map to TRBD1. CDR1 SEHNR and CDR2 FQNEAQ come from the germline V gene (reference sequence). The ends lost 5 bases at V and 8 bases at J; junction bases unmatched: 6. The CDR3 covers 14 residues. The CDR3 DNA follows: TGTGCCAGCAGCCGGGTCCAGGGGGATTCACCCCTCCACTTT. The encoded protein is CASSRVQGDSPLHF.

This clone was observed a few times. The V gene is TRBV7-2, the J gene TRBJ1-2; 7 nucleotides line up with TRBD1. CDR3 size: 15 residues. The V gene's germline CDR1 is SGHTA and CDR2 FQGNSA. With 2 bases clipped from V and 8 bases from J, the junction kept 11 bases outside the gene matches. In nucleotides, the CDR3 is TGTGCCAGCAGCTTATATAGGGACAGCACGGTCGGCTACACCTTC. It translates to CASSLYRDSTVGYTF.

The chain carries TRBV6-6 and TRBJ1-3; a weak D match, TRBD1 (5 bases). The germline CDR1 and CDR2 sequences are MNHNY and SVGAGI (reference sequence). Trimming removed 5 bases from V and 4 bases from J, with 6 bases in between. This CDR3 region has 12 residues. In DNA, the CDR3 is TGTGCCAGCAGTAACAGGGGAAACACCATATATTTT. It translates to CASSNRGNTIYF.

The chain recombines TRBV7-6 with TRBJ2-7; TRBD2 might be the D (5 bases). The CDR3 covers 14 residues. From germline, CDR1 is SGHVS and CDR2 FNYEAQ. Deletions cut 4 bases from V and 2 bases from J, with 12 bases between. CDR3 coding DNA: TGTGCCAGCAGCTCGGGGTTGCGCCCCTACGAGCAGTACTTC. Its protein product is CASSSGLRPYEQYF.

The chain has TRBV19 and TRBJ1-6; the match to TRBD1 covers 7 bases. CDR1 and CDR2 from the germline V gene are LNHDA and SQIVND (reference sequence). The CDR3 covers 15 residues. V was clipped by 6 bases and J by 8 bases; unmatched bases: 10. This CDR3 reads CASSPGGTDDSPLHF. The CDR3 DNA reads TGTGCCAGTAGCCCGGGAGGGACAGATGATTCACCCCTCCACTTT. Looking up the rest from reference TRBV19 and TRBJ1-6 gives the full variable domain: DGGITQSPKYLFRKEGQNVTLSCEQNLNHDAMYWYRQDPGQGLRLIYYSQIVNDFQKGDIAEGYSVSREKKESFPLTVTSAQKNPTAFYLCASSPGGTDDSPLHFGNGTRLTVT.

This chain uses TRBV29-1 with TRBJ1-4, with 9 bases identical to TRBD1. Germline-derived CDR1 and CDR2 are SQVTM and ANQGSEA. The CDR3 has 12 amino acids. The ends lost 6 bases at V and 8 bases at J; junction bases unmatched: 4. DNA of the CDR3: TGCAGCGTCACGGACAGGGGCGAAAAACTGTTTTTT. Its protein is CSVTDRGEKLFF.